One sample yielded the 13 T cell receptor beta chains listed below, sequenced in a study of T cell repertoires in cytomegalovirus infection. TCRdb re-called the reads through MiXCR, storing one row per CDR3 protein. The table includes more than 250,000 distinct CDR3 sequences, roughly an eighth detected once. The sequenced material came from PBMCs. The source of these receptors is a human donor in good health (CMV status not recorded). Some clones in this sample may be carry-over from other donors' samples.

Many counts were recorded for this clonotype. The chain is built from TRBV2 and TRBJ2-3; D not certain. The CDR3 covers 14 residues. CDR1 is SNHLY, CDR2 FYNNEI, per germline. The germline V and J ends were trimmed by 0 bases and 1 base, with 5 bases remaining between them. CDR3 sequence reads: CASSEAYGTDTQYF. DNA of the CDR3: TGTGCCAGCAGTGAAGCGTACGGCACAGATACGCAGTATTTT.

This clonotype came up a few times. The V gene is TRBV12-3 or TRBV12-4, the J gene TRBJ1-6; TRBD1 might be the D (5 bases). The CDR3 is 13 amino acids. V was pared by 5 bases and J by 10 bases, with 12 bases between. As DNA, the CDR3 is TGTGCCAGCAGTCCCCAGGGAGGCTCACCCCTCCACTTT. Encoded protein: CASSPQGGSPLHF.

This clonotype was counted a few times. The chain couples TRBV7-3 to TRBJ2-2; TRBD2 is a possible D gene (6 bases). The CDR3 consists of 15 residues. The V end lost 7 bases, the J end lost 1 base, and 13 bases lay between the germline ends. CDR1 SGHTA and CDR2 FQGTGA come from the germline V gene. CDR3 region: CASMEGRGNTGELFF. For the CDR3, the DNA is TGTGCCAGCATGGAAGGGCGGGGGAACACCGGGGAGCTGTTTTTT. Full variable domain (outside the CDR3, taken from reference TRBV7-3 and TRBJ2-2): GAGVSQTPSNKVTEKGKYVELRCDPISGHTALYWYRQSLGQGPEFLIYFQGTGAADDSGLPNDRFFAVRPEGSVSTLKIQRTERGDSAVYLCASMEGRGNTGELFFGEGSRLTVL.

This clonotype has ten or more counts. The chain employs TRBV7-2 and TRBJ1-1; weak D call: TRBD1 (5 bases). Deletions cut 3 bases from V and 6 bases from J, with 14 bases between. CDR3 length equals 14 residues. The germline CDR1 and CDR2 sequences are SGHTA and FQGNSA. The CDR3 DNA follows: TGTGCCAGCAGCTTTGGGGGGAAGAGGGCTGAAGCTTTCTTT. Translated, it gives CASSFGGKRAEAFF.

This clonotype was seen ten or more times. The chain links TRBV2 to TRBJ1-5; 7 positions agree with TRBD1. This CDR3 is built from 16 residues. Looked up from germline, CDR1 is SNHLY and CDR2 is FYNNEI. Trimming at V came to 0 bases and at J to 3 bases, leaving 5 bases not matched to a gene. The CDR3 here is CASSEAETGLNQPQHF. DNA of the CDR3: TGTGCCAGCAGTGAAGCGGAGACAGGGCTCAATCAGCCCCAGCATTTT.

This chain uses TRBV29-1 with TRBJ2-2, with 8 bases lining up with TRBD1. With V trimmed by 6 bases and J by 3 bases, 12 bases remained unmatched. This CDR3 has 16 residues. Germline V gene lookup returns CDR1 SQVTM and CDR2 ANQGSEA. The DNA for the CDR3 is TGCAGCGTCGGACGAACGGACAGGGCACACACCGGGGAGCTGTTTTTT. This sequence encodes CSVGRTDRAHTGELFF.

This clonotype showed up just a few times. The chain joins TRBV5-1 to TRBJ1-1, with 10 bases identical to TRBD1. The junction had 2 bases not matched to a gene; V was cut back by 0 bases and J by 3 bases. From germline, CDR1 is SGHRS and CDR2 YFSETQ. This CDR3 is built from 15 residues. CDR3 in DNA: TGCGCCAGCAGCTTGGAGACAGGGGGCCACACTGAAGCTTTCTTT. Protein product: CASSLETGGHTEAFF. The full variable domain, its missing parts supplied by reference TRBV5-1 and TRBJ1-1, is KAGVTQTPRYLIKTRGQQVTLSCSPISGHRSVSWYQQTPGQGLQFLFEYFSETQRNKGNFPGRFSGRQFSNSRSEMNVSTLELGDSALYLCASSLETGGHTEAFFGQGTRLTVV.

This clonotype occurred a few times. The chain links TRBV6-2 or TRBV6-3 to TRBJ2-1; TRBD2 might be the D (6 bases). The CDR3 runs to 15 residues. CDR1 and CDR2 from the germline V gene are MNHEY and SVGEGT. The V end was cut by 7 bases, the J end by 4 bases, with 17 bases between. The CDR3 protein is CASTPLGGLYNEQFF. Here the CDR3 DNA reads TGTGCCAGCACCCCCTTGGGGGGTCTTTACAATGAGCAGTTCTTC.

This clonotype was recorded at least ten times. J is TRBJ2-3 and V is TRBV11-1, with TRBD1 matching over 9 bases. The V segment lost 4 bases and the J segment 0 bases; nucleotides outside the gene matches: 2. Per the germline V gene, CDR1 is SGHAT and CDR2 is FQDESV (reference sequence). The CDR3 consists of 15 residues. The DNA for the CDR3 is TGTGCCAGCAGCTACGGACAGGGGAGCACAGATACGCAGTATTTT. This gives the protein CASSYGQGSTDTQYF.

This clonotype was counted a few times. V and J are TRBV29-1 and TRBJ2-1, with no clear D. V was clipped by 3 bases and J by 5 bases, with 14 bases between them. The CDR3 totals 14 residues. Looked up from germline, CDR1 is SQVTM and CDR2 is ANQGSEA. CDR3 region: CSVDSNQDNNEQFF. For the CDR3, the DNA is TGCAGCGTTGACTCTAACCAAGACAACAATGAGCAGTTCTTC.

The chain uses TRBV5-4 and TRBJ2-7; perhaps TRBD1 as D (6 bases). V was shortened by 4 bases and J by 1 base, with 12 bases between the two germline ends. Per the germline V gene, CDR1 is SGHNT and CDR2 is YYREEE (reference sequence). This CDR3 is 14 amino acids long. Here the CDR3 reads CASSPDSPSYEQYF. As DNA, the CDR3 is TGTGCCAGCAGCCCGGACAGTCCTTCCTACGAGCAGTACTTC.

The chain combines TRBV28 with TRBJ1-4; D is unresolved. CDR1 and CDR2 (germline): MDHEN, SYDVKM. CDR3 length equals 16 residues. Trimming removed 4 bases at V and 1 base at J, with 13 bases between. The CDR3 protein is CASSYLGRETNEKLFF. In nucleotides, the CDR3 is TGTGCCAGCAGTTACCTTGGACGGGAAACTAATGAAAAACTGTTTTTT. The whole variable domain, filled in from reference TRBV28 and TRBJ1-4, reads DVKVTQSSRYLVKRTGEKVFLECVQDMDHENMFWYRQDPGLGLRLIYFSYDVKMKEKGDIPEGYSVSREKKERFSLILESASTNQTSMYLCASSYLGRETNEKLFFGSGTQLSVL.

This clonotype was seen many times. The rearrangement joins TRBV6-1 to TRBJ2-2, with TRBD1 matching over 10 bases. Germline CDR1 is MNHNS and CDR2 is SASEGT. The length of the CDR3 is 14 residues. V lost 6 bases, J lost 8 bases, and 6 bases stayed unmatched. CDR3 sequence: CASSLTGGAGELFF. DNA for the CDR3: TGTGCCAGCAGCCTGACAGGGGGCGCGGGGGAGCTGTTTTTT.